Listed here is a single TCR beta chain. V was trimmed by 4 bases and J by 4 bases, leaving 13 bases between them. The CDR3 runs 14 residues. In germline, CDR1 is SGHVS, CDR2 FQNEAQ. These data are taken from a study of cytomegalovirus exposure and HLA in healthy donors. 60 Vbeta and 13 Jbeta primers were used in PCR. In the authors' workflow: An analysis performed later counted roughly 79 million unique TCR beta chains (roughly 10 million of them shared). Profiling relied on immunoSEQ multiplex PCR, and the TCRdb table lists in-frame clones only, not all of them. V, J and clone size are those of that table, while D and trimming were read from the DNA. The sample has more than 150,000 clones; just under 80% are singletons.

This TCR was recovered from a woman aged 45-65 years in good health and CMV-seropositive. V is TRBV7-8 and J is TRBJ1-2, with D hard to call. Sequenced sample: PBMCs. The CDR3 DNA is TGTGCCAGCAGCTCAAGGGAGGGAGCCTATGGCTACACCTTC. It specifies CASSSREGAYGYTF.